The 21 T cell receptor beta chains in this list originate from one sample, sequenced in a study of breast tumors, draining lymph nodes, adjacent tissues. The lymph nodes were axillary draining lymph nodes from breast cancer patients. TCRdb re-analysed the multiplex PCR reads in MiXCR, keeping a single row per CDR3 protein. Of roughly 130,000 distinct CDR3 sequences in the sample, just under 20% are singletons; the top ten hold 3.5% to 4.5%. What was sequenced was axillary lymph node tissue. These receptors were obtained from a female donor with breast cancer. Some clones in this sample may be carry-over from other donors' samples.

CDR3 coding DNA: TGCGCCAGCAGCTTCGGCACAGCGAACACTGAAGCTTTCTTT. This codes for CASSFGTANTEAFF. This chain links TRBV5-1 with TRBJ1-1; D ambiguous. Between the trimmed V and J ends, which lost 2 bases and 1 base, there was a span of 9 bases. Per the germline V gene, CDR1 is SGHRS and CDR2 is YFSETQ. The CDR3 consists of 14 residues.

Notes on this clonotype: A read error may explain this, as a much larger clone is one base away. It is likely a read error, because the conserved phenylalanine at the end of the CDR3 is missing. V is TRBV28 and J is TRBJ2-7; D might be TRBD2 (6 bases). Germline V gene sequence: CDR1 MDHEN, CDR2 SYDVKM. Deletions cut 5 bases from V and 2 bases from J, with 13 bases between. The CDR3 is made up of 14 amino acids. The CDR3, as DNA: TGTGCCAGCAGTCCCACCGGGAGACCCTACGAGCAGTACCTC. Amino acid sequence: CASSPTGRPYEQYL.

This clonotype was observed at least ten times. The rearrangement uses TRBV18 and TRBJ2-7; 7 bases are shared with TRBD1. Per the germline V gene, CDR1 is KGHSH and CDR2 is LQKENI. V shed 1 base, J shed 3 bases, and the junction held 9 bases outside the gene matches. CDR3 length equals 16 residues. In DNA, the CDR3 is TGTGCCAGCTCACCACGGAACAGGGGACCCTTCTACGAGCAGTACTTC. It codes for CASSPRNRGPFYEQYF.

The table lists this clonotype with many counts. The genes are TRBV7-3 and TRBJ2-1, with D unclear. CDR3 length: 15 amino acids. Germline V gene sequence: CDR1 SGHTA, CDR2 FQGTGA. The germline V and J ends were trimmed by 3 bases and 0 bases, with 9 bases remaining between them. In DNA, the CDR3 is TGTGCCAGCAGCTTTGGACGGAGCTCCTACAATGAGCAGTTCTTC. Protein sequence: CASSFGRSSYNEQFF.

This clonotype was picked up many times. The chain uses TRBV10-3 and TRBJ2-1; 11 bases match TRBD2. This CDR3 is 14 amino acids long. In germline, CDR1 is ENHRY, CDR2 SYGVKD. J gave up 5 bases and V 4 bases, and 1 base lay outside the gene matches. The CDR3 spells CAISVSGRDNEQFF. Written as DNA, the CDR3 is TGTGCCATCAGTGTTAGCGGGAGGGACAATGAGCAGTTCTTC.

This clonotype was counted many times. The chain employs TRBV18 and TRBJ1-5; 9 nucleotides align to TRBD1. The CDR3 runs to 16 residues. Trimming removed 4 bases from V and 0 bases from J; junction bases left unmatched: 4. Germline CDR1 KGHSH, CDR2 LQKENI. This chain's CDR3 is CASSLQGANSNQPQHF. The CDR3 region has the DNA TGTGCCAGCTCACTACAGGGGGCCAATAGCAATCAGCCCCAGCATTTT.

The sample holds one count of this clonotype. This could be a read error, since a much larger clone is one nucleotide away. The conserved phenylalanine or tryptophan normally closing the CDR3 is absent here, so this likely arose from a read error. The J gene is TRBJ1-2, the V gene TRBV3-1, with D unclear. In germline, CDR1 is LGHDT, CDR2 YNNKEL (reference sequence). Trimming took off 0 bases at V and 9 bases at J, with 11 bases between the two ends. This CDR3 contains 13 residues. CDR3 coding DNA: TGTGCCAGCAGCCAAGAGCTGCTGAGTAGCTACACCCTC. Translated: CASSQELLSSYTL.

In this sample, this clonotype turned up many times. The CDR3 loop is CASSLITPWETQYF. DNA of the CDR3: TGTGCCAGCAGCTTAATCACACCATGGGAGACCCAGTACTTC. The V gene is TRBV7-9, the J gene TRBJ2-5; D unresolved. Germline lookup yields CDR1 SEHNR and CDR2 FQNEAQ (reference sequence). Trimming pared 2 bases from V and 5 bases from J, leaving 12 bases between. The CDR3 spans 14 residues.

This clonotype was detected a few times. This chain links TRBV28 with TRBJ2-7; either TRBD1 or TRBD2 may fit D (5 bases each). The length of the CDR3 is 15 residues. The germline CDR1 and CDR2 sequences are MDHEN and SYDVKM. Trimming removed 3 bases at V and 4 bases at J, with 16 bases between. The CDR3 bases are TGTGCCAGCAGTTTCCGTTCGGGGACCGGGTACGAGCAGTACTTC. Protein sequence: CASSFRSGTGYEQYF.

This clonotype was detected many times. The genes are TRBV5-1 and TRBJ2-7; 9 positions match TRBD1. The V and J ends lost 4 bases and 3 bases, in that order; junction bases with no gene match: 8. The CDR3 length is 15 residues. Germline V gives CDR1 SGHRS, CDR2 YFSETQ. The CDR3 spells CASSVKQGASYEQYF. Here the CDR3 DNA reads TGCGCCAGCAGCGTGAAACAGGGGGCTAGCTACGAGCAGTACTTC.

This clonotype was found a few times. The chain links TRBV12-5 to TRBJ1-5; possibly TRBD1 for D (5 bases). Trimming stripped 7 bases from V and 2 bases from J, with 15 bases between. The germline CDR1 and CDR2 sequences are LGHNT and FRNRAP. The CDR3 contains 15 residues. CDR3 in DNA: TGTGCTAGTGTCCCCACGGGGCTCGGCAATCAGCCCCAGCATTTT. It codes for CASVPTGLGNQPQHF.

The sample holds many counts of this clonotype. This chain connects TRBV7-2 to TRBJ2-3; TRBD2 matches at 10 bases. Germline CDR1 SGHTA, CDR2 FQGNSA. The J segment lost 8 bases and the V segment lost 4 bases, leaving 9 bases of the junction unmatched. This CDR3 has 15 amino acids. CDR3: CASSSGLAFSSTQYF. DNA for the CDR3: TGTGCCAGCAGCTCGGGACTAGCGTTCTCTAGTACGCAGTATTTT.

This clonotype was detected once. The chain couples TRBV18 to TRBJ1-3; TRBD1 matches at 9 bases. The CDR3 is made up of 15 amino acids. V lost 4 bases to trimming and J lost 0 bases; unmatched junction nucleotides: 1. Germline loops: CDR1 KGHSH, CDR2 LQKENI. Here the CDR3 DNA reads TGTGCCAGCTCACTACAGGGGGCCTCTGGAAACACCATATATTTT. This codes for CASSLQGASGNTIYF.

The rearrangement joins TRBV7-3 to TRBJ1-3, with D hard to call. The germline gives CDR1 SGHTA, CDR2 FQGTGA. The V end lost 10 bases, the J end lost 2 bases, and 15 bases lay between the germline ends. CDR3 length equals 14 residues. DNA of the CDR3: TGTGCCACCGAAGGCGCCCCAGCTGGAAACACCATATATTTT. It encodes CATEGAPAGNTIYF.

This clonotype was observed many times. The chain is built from TRBV14 and TRBJ1-6, with a possible D match to TRBD1 (5 bases). The germline gives CDR1 SGHDN, CDR2 FVKESK. Trimming removed 2 bases from V and 9 bases from J, with 11 bases in between. This CDR3 comprises 14 residues. CDR3 DNA sequence: TGTGCCAGCAGCCAAACCGGTAGGGGTTCACCCCTCCACTTT. As protein: CASSQTGRGSPLHF.

This clonotype was seen ten or more times. The rearrangement uses TRBV5-1 and TRBJ1-4; D is unclear. Germline loops: CDR1 SGHRS, CDR2 YFSETQ. Trimming cost V 7 bases and J 5 bases, with 18 bases left between them. The CDR3 covers 15 residues. The CDR3 sequence: CASRHGRETNEKLFF. The CDR3 DNA sequence: TGCGCCAGCCGGCACGGAAGGGAGACGAATGAAAAACTGTTTTTT.

There are a few counts of this clonotype. This sequence joins TRBV5-1 and TRBJ1-1, with D unresolved. There are 14 residues in the CDR3. V lost 3 bases and J lost 2, with 11 bases in between. Germline V gives CDR1 SGHRS, CDR2 YFSETQ. In DNA form, the CDR3 reads TGCGCCAGCAGCTGGGCTTCGGGTAACACTGAAGCTTTCTTT. Protein sequence: CASSWASGNTEAFF.

This clonotype showed up many times. The gene calls are TRBV19 and TRBJ2-1; a weak D match, TRBD2 (5 bases). CDR1 is LNHDA and CDR2 is SQIVND in the germline V gene (reference sequence). CDR3 length equals 14 residues. V was cut by 3 bases and J by 6 bases, with 12 bases left in between. The CDR3 DNA sequence: TGTGCCAGTAGTATCGGGAATTGGGCCAATGAGCAGTTCTTC. Translating it yields CASSIGNWANEQFF.

This clonotype was picked up many times. The chain joins TRBV5-1 to TRBJ2-5; D is tentatively TRBD1 or TRBD2 (8 bases each). The CDR3 runs to 19 residues. In germline, CDR1 is SGHRS, CDR2 YFSETQ. V lost 1 base, J lost 5 bases, and 27 bases lay in between. The CDR3 region is CASSLRGTGGTSGLETQYF. CDR3 nucleotides: TGCGCCAGCAGCTTGAGGGGGACAGGAGGTACTAGCGGCCTTGAGACCCAGTACTTC.

This clonotype was counted many times. This sequence joins TRBV20-1 and TRBJ2-7; the D is unclear. V lost 6 bases to trimming and J lost 3 bases, with 12 bases between them. CDR1 and CDR2 from the germline V gene are DFQATT and SNEGSKA (reference sequence). The CDR3 spans 12 residues. CDR3 DNA sequence: TGCAGTGCGCCAAGGGTAGACTACGAGCAGTACTTC. It encodes CSAPRVDYEQYF.

The chain employs TRBV10-2 and TRBJ1-5; weak D call: TRBD1 (6 bases). V was cut by 8 bases and J by 6 bases, with 17 bases left in between. The germline V gene has CDR1 WSHSY and CDR2 SAAADI. There are 14 residues in the CDR3. CDR3 coding DNA: TGCGCCAGCGGAGGGGGGACAAGGGGTCAGCCCCAGCATTTT. Translation gives CASGGGTRGQPQHF.